The table lists the clone carrying this TCR beta chain with many counts. As yet, its antigen is unknown. Patients and controls were mostly of Caucasian heritage. This sample was taken from a study of T cell clonality in common variable immunodeficiency. Study conclusions and caveats: Fewer TCRbeta clones were shared among CVID subjects than controls. Common variable immunodeficiency TCR beta sequences reportedly had fewer deletions and N-nucleotide insertions. TCRbeta clonality was increased in CVID versus healthy controls.

TCRdb's table, derived via immunoSEQ multiplex PCR, lists solely in-frame clones and lacks some. Captured here are 80,000 or so clones, none seen once; the top ten comprise around 0.82%. The clonotype originates from a person between 18 and 75 years old in good health. Source material: peripheral blood mononuclear cells.

This CDR3 is CASSSLASVGHEQYF. The sequenced part of the CDR3 DNA is TGCGCCAGCAGCTCCCTAGCTTCGGTGGGCCACGAG. This chain joins TRBV5-1 and TRBJ2-7; D perhaps matches TRBD2 (5 bases). The CDR3 end lies 3 residues beyond the end of the read and is filled in from the germline J gene. The CDR3 is made up of 15 amino acids. In germline, CDR1 is SGHRS, CDR2 YFSETQ. V was pared by 3 bases and J by 5 bases, with 18 bases between.